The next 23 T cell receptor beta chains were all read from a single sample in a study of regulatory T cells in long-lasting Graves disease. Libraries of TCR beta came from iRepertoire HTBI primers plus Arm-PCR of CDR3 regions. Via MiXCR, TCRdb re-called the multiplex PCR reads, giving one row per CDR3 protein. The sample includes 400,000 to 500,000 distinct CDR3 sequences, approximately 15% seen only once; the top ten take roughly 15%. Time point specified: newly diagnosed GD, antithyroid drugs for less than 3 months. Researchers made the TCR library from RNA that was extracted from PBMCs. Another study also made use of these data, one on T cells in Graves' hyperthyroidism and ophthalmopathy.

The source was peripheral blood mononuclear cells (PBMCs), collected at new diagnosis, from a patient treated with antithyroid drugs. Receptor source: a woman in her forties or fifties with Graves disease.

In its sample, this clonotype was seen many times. The CDR3 sequence is CASSVEGRRDSPLHF. The DNA for the CDR3 is TGTGCCAGCAGCGTAGAGGGGCGTCGGGATTCACCCCTCCACTTT. The genes are TRBV9 and TRBJ1-6; perhaps TRBD1 as D (5 bases). V was clipped by 0 bases and J by 8 bases, with 12 bases between them. CDR3 length equals 15 residues. The germline gives CDR1 SGDLS, CDR2 YYNGEE.

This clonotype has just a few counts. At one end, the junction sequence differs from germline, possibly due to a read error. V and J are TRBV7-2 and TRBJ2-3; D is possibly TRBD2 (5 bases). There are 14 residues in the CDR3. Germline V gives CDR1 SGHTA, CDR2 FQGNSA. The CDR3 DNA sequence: TGTGCCCGCAGTCAAGGACTTAGCACAGATACGCAGTATTTT. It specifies CARSQGLSTDTQYF.

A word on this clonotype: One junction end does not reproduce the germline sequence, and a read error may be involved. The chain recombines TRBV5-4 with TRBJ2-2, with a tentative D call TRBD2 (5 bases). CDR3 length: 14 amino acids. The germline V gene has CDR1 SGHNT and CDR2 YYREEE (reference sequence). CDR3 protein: CASSLYADTGEPFF. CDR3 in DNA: TGTGCCAGCAGCTTGTACGCCGACACCGGGGAGCCGTTTTTT.

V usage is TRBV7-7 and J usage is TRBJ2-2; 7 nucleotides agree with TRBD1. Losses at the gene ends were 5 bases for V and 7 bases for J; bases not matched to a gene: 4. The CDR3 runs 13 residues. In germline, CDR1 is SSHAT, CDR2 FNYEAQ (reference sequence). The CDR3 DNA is TGTGCCAGCAGCCCCACAGGGGTCGGGGAGCTGTTTTTT. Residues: CASSPTGVGELFF.

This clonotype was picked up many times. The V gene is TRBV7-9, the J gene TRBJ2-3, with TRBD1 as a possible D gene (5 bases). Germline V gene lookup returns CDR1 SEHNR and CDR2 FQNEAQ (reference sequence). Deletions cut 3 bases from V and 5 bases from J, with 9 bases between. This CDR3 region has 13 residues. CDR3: CASSFQGGDTQYF. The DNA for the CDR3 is TGTGCCAGCAGCTTCCAGGGTGGAGATACGCAGTATTTT. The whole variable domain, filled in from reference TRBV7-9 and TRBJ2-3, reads DTGVSQNPRHKITKRGQNVTFRCDPISEHNRLYWYRQTLGQGPEFLTYFQNEAQLEKSRLLSDRFSAERPKGSFSTLEIQRTEQGDSAMYLCASSFQGGDTQYFGPGTRLTVL.

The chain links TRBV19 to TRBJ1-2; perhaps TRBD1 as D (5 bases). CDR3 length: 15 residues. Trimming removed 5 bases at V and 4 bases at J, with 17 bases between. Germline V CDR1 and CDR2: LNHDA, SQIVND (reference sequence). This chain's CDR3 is CASSSAGGRLYGYTF. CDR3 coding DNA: TGTGCCAGTAGTTCGGCGGGGGGACGGCTCTATGGCTACACCTTC.

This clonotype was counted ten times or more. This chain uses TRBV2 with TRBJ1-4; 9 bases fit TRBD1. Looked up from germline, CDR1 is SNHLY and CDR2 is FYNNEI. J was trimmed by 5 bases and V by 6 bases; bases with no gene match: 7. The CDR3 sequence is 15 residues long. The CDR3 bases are TGTGCCAGCAGGCCAACAGGGGGCGGGAATGAAAAACTGTTTTTT. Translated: CASRPTGGGNEKLFF.

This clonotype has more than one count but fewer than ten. The CDR3 loop reads CAISERGDYYGYTF. DNA for the CDR3: TGTGCCATCAGTGAGCGGGGGGACTACTATGGCTACACCTTC. The V gene is TRBV10-3, the J gene TRBJ1-2; a possible D gene is TRBD1 (5 bases). Germline-derived CDR1 and CDR2 are ENHRY and SYGVKD. The CDR3 length is 14 residues. Deletions cut 2 bases from V and 3 bases from J, with 10 bases between.

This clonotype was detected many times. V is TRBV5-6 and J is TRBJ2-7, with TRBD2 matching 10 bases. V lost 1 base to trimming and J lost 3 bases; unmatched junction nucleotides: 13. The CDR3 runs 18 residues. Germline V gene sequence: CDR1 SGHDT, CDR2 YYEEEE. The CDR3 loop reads CASSLYGLLAGVSYEQYF. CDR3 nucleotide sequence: TGTGCCAGCAGCTTGTACGGTCTCCTAGCGGGAGTAAGCTACGAGCAGTACTTC.

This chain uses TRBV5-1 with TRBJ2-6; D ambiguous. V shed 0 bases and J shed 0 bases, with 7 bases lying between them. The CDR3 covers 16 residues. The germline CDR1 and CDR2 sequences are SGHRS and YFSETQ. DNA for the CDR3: TGCGCCAGCAGCTTGGCCGGTAACTCTGGGGCCAACGTCCTGACTTTC. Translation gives CASSLAGNSGANVLTF.

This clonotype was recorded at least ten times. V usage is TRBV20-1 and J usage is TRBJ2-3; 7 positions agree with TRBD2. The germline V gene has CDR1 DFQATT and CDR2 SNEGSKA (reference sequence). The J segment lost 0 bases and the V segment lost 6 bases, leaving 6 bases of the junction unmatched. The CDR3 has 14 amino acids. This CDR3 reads CSARETLSTDTQYF. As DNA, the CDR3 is TGCAGTGCGCGGGAGACCCTTAGCACAGATACGCAGTATTTT.

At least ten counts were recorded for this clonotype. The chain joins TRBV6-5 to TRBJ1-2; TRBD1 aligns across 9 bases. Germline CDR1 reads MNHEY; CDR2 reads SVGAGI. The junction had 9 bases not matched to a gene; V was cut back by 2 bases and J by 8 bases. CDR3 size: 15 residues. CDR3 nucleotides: TGTGCCAGCAGTTACCCCCAGGGGACAGGGCGCGGCTACACCTTC. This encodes CASSYPQGTGRGYTF.

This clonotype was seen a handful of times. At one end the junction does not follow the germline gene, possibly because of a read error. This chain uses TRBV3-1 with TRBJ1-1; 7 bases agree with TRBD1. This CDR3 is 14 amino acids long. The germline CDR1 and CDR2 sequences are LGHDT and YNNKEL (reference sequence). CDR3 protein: CASSLTTGSTETFF. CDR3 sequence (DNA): TGTGCCAGCAGCCTAACGACAGGGAGCACTGAAACTTTCTTT.

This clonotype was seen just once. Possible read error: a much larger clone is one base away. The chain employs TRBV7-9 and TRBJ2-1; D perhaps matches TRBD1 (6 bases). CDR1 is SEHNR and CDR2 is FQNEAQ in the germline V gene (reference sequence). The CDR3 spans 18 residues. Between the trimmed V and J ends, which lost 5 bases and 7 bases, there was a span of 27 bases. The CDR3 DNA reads TGTGCCAGCAGCAAGGACAAGATGAGCTCTACAGGGAAAAATGAGCAGTTCTTC. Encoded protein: CASSKDKMSSTGKNEQFF.

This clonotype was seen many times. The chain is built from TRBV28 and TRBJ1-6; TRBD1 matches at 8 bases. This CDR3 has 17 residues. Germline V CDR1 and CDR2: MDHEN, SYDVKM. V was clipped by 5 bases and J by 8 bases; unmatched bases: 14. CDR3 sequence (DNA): TGTGCCAGCAGTCAGGACAGGGCAAGAGGTGGTTATTCACCCCTCCACTTT. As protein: CASSQDRARGGYSPLHF.

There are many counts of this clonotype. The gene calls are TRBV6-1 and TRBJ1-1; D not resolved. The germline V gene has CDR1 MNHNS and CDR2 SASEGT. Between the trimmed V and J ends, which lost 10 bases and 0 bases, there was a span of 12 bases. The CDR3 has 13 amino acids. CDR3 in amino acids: CAISAAMNTEAFF. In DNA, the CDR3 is TGTGCCATATCGGCAGCCATGAACACTGAAGCTTTCTTT.

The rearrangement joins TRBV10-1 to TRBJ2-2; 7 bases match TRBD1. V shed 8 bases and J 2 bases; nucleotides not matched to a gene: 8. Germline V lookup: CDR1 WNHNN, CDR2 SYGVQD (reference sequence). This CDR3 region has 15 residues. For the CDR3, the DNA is TGCGCCAGCGCCTCCGGGACAGCTAACACCGGGGAGCTGTTTTTT. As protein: CASASGTANTGELFF.

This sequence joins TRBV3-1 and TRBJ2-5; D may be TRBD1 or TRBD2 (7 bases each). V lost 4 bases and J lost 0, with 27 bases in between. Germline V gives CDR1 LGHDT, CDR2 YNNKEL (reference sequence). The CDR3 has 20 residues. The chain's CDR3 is CASSLLGETTGRGYQETQYF. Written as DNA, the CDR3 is TGTGCCAGCAGCCTCCTCGGCGAAACGACAGGGAGGGGGTACCAAGAGACCCAGTACTTC.

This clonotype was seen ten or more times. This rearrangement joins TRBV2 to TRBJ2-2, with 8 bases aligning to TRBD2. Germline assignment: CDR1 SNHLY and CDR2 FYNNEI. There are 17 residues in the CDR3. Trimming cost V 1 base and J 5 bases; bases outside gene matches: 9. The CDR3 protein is CASSEGLAGGGTGELFF. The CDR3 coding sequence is TGTGCCAGCAGTGAAGGTCTCGCGGGAGGTGGTACCGGGGAGCTGTTTTTT.

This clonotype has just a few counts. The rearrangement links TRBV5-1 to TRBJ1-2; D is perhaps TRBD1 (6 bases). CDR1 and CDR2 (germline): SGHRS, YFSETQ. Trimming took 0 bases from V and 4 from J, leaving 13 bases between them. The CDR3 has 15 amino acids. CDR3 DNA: TGCGCCAGCAGCTTGGAGGCAGGGGCTAGCTATGGCTACACCTTC. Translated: CASSLEAGASYGYTF.

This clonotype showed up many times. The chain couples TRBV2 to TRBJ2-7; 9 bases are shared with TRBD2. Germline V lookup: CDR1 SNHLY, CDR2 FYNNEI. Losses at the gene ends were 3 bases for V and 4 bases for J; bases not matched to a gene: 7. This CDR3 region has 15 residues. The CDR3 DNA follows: TGTGCCAGCAGTGAGGGGTTAGCGGGAGCATACGAGCAGTACTTC. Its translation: CASSEGLAGAYEQYF. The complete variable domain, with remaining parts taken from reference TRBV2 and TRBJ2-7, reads EPEVTQTPSHQVTQMGQEVILRCVPISNHLYFYWYRQILGQKVEFLVSFYNNEISEKSEIFDDQFSVERPDGSNFTLKIRSTKLEDSAMYFCASSEGLAGAYEQYFGPGTRLTVT.

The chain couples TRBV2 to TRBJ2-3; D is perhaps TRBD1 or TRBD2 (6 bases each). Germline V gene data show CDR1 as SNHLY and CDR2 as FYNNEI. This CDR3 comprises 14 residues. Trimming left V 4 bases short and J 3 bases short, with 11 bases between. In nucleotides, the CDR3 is TGTGCCAGCAGTGGTGGGGGGCTGACAGATACGCAGTATTTT. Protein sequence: CASSGGGLTDTQYF.

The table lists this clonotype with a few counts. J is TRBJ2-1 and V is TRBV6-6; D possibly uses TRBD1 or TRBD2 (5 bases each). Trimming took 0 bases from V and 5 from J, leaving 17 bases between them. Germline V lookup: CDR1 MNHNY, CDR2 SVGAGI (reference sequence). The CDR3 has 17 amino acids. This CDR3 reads CASSYSSTGRTNNEQFF. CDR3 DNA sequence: TGTGCCAGCAGTTACTCGAGTACGGGACGGACAAACAATGAGCAGTTCTTC.